Listed here are 5 T cell receptor beta chains from one sample, sequenced in a study of radiotherapy plus CTLA-4 blockade in lung cancer. Repertoires were generated with immunoSEQ multiplex PCR, while TCRdb's copy carries only in-frame clones and drops some. The sample contains 45,000 to 55,000 clones, approximately 79% of which appear only once. The sample here was peripheral blood, taken from a patient treated with radiotherapy plus ipilimumab. The source is a human donor with non-small cell lung cancer who had a partial response to radiotherapy plus ipilimumab.

This sequence joins TRBV2 and TRBJ2-4; TRBD2 aligns across 7 bases. The CDR3 spans 17 residues. Germline V CDR1 and CDR2: SNHLY, FYNNEI. V dropped 4 bases and J dropped 0; count of bases not matched to a gene: 9. CDR3 sequence (DNA): TGTGCCAGCAGTGTACTAGCGATACACCTAGCCAAAAACATTCAGTACTTC. As protein: CASSVLAIHLAKNIQYF. The entire variable domain, with the rest obtained from reference TRBV2 and TRBJ2-4, is as follows: EPEVTQTPSHQVTQMGQEVILRCVPISNHLYFYWYRQILGQKVEFLVSFYNNEISEKSEIFDDQFSVERPDGSNFTLKIRSTKLEDSAMYFCASSVLAIHLAKNIQYFGAGTRLSVL.

The chain uses TRBV10-1 and TRBJ2-3; perhaps TRBD1 as D (5 bases). The germline V gene encodes CDR1 WNHNN and CDR2 SYGVQD (reference sequence). Trimming shortened V by 4 bases and J by 6 bases, and 11 bases separated the two germline ends. The length of the CDR3 is 13 residues. The chain's CDR3 is CASSGGAGDTQYF. CDR3 coding DNA: TGCGCCAGCAGTGGTGGGGCCGGGGATACGCAGTATTTT.

V is TRBV6-1 and J is TRBJ1-2; TRBD1 is a possible D gene (5 bases). The germline gives CDR1 MNHNS, CDR2 SASEGT. V was trimmed by 6 bases and J by 4 bases, leaving 15 bases between them. The CDR3 has 14 residues. In DNA form, the CDR3 reads TGTGCCAGCAGCCCGCCCGGGGGGAGCTATGGCTACACCTTC. Its protein product is CASSPPGGSYGYTF.

The gene calls are TRBV6-5 and TRBJ1-4; D gene ambiguous. CDR3 size: 14 residues. Trimming stripped 5 bases from V and 0 bases from J, with 7 bases between. CDR1 is MNHEY and CDR2 is SVGAGI in the germline V gene. In nucleotides, the CDR3 is TGTGCCAGCAGTCCAGTGGCAACTAATGAAAAACTGTTTTTT. The encoded protein is CASSPVATNEKLFF.

V gene TRBV5-1 combines with J gene TRBJ2-2, with TRBD1 matching 9 bases. This CDR3 spans 18 amino acids. Per germline, CDR1 SGHRS and CDR2 YFSETQ. Losses at the gene ends were 0 bases for V and 6 bases for J; bases not matched to a gene: 12. CDR3 nucleotide sequence: TGCGCCAGCAGCTTGGGAGGCCACAGGGGGCAAGAATCCGGGGAGCTGTTTTTT. Protein sequence: CASSLGGHRGQESGELFF.